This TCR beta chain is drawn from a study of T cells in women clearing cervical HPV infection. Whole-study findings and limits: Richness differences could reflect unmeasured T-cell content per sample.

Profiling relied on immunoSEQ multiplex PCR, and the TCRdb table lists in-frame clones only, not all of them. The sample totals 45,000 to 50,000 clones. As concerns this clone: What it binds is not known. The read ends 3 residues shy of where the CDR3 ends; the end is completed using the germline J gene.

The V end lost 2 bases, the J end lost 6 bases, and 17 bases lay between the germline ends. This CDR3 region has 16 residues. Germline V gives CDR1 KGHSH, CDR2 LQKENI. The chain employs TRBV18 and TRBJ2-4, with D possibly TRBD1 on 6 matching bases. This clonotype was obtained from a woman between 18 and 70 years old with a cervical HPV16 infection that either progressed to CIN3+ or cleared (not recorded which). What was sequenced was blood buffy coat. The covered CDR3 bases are TGTGCCAGCTCACCAGGGCCTCCAGGGGTGGGAAACATT. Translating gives CASSPGPPGVGNI. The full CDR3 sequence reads CASSPGPPGVGNIQYF.